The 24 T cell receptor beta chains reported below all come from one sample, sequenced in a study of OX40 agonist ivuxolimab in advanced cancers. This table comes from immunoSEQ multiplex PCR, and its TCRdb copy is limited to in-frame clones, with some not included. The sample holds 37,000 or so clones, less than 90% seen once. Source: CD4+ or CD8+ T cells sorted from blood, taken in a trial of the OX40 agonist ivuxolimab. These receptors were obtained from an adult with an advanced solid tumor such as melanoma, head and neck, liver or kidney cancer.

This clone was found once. In nucleotides, the CDR3 is TGCGCCAGCAGGCAATCGAGGCAGGGGCCCCACGAGCAGTACTTC. Protein sequence: CASRQSRQGPHEQYF. V usage is TRBV4-1 and J usage is TRBJ2-7, with D possibly being TRBD1 (6 bases). V lost 6 bases to trimming and J lost 5 bases, with 20 bases between them. Germline V CDR1 and CDR2: MGHRA, YSYEKL. There are 15 residues in the CDR3.

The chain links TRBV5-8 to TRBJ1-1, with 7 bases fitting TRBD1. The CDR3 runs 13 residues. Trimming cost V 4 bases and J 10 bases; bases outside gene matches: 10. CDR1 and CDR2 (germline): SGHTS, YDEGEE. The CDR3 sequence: CASSLGTVSGAFF. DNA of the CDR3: TGTGCCAGCAGCCTAGGGACAGTTTCGGGAGCTTTCTTT.

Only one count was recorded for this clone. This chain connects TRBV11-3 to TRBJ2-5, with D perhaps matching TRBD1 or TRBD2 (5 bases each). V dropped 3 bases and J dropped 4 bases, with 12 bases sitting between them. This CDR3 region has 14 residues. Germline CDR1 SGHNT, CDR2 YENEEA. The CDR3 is CASSFDRGRETQYF. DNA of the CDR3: TGTGCCAGCAGCTTTGATCGGGGACGAGAGACCCAGTACTTC.

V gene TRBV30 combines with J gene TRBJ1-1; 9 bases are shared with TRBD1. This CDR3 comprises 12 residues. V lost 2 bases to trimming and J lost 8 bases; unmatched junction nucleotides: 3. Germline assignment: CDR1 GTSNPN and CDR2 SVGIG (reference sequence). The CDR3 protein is CAWSPGTGEAFF. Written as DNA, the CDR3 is TGTGCCTGGAGTCCCGGGACAGGGGAAGCTTTCTTT.

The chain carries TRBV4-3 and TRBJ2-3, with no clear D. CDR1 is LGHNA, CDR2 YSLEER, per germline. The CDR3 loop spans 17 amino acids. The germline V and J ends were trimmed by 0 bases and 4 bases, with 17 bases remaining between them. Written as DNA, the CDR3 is TGCGCCAGCAGCCAAGATTGGAGCCCTATGGTAGCAGATACGCAGTATTTT. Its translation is CASSQDWSPMVADTQYF.

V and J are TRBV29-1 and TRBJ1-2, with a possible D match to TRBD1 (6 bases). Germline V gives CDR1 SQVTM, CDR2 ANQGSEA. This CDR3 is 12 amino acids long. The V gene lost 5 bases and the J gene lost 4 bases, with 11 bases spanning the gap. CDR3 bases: TGCAGCGTTCAGACAGGACCCTATGGCTACACCTTC. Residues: CSVQTGPYGYTF.

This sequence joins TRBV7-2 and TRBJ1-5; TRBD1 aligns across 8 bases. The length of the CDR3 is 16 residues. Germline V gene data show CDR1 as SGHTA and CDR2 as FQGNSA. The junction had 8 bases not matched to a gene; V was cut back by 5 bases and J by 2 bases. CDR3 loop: CASSHPRGPGNQPQHF. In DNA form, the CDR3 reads TGTGCCAGCAGCCACCCCAGGGGGCCTGGCAATCAGCCCCAGCATTTT.

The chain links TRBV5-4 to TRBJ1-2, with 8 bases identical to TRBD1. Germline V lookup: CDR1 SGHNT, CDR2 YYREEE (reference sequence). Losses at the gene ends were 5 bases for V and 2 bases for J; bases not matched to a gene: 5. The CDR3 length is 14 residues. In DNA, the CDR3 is TGTGCCAGCAGTTCCGACAGGGGAAACTATGGCTACACCTTC. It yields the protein CASSSDRGNYGYTF.

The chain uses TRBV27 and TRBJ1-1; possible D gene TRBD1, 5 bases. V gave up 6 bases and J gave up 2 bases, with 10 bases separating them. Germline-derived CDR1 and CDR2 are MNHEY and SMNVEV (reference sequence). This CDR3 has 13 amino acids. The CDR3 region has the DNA TGTGCCAGCAGCCTGACAGTTAACACTGAAGCTTTCTTT. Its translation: CASSLTVNTEAFF.

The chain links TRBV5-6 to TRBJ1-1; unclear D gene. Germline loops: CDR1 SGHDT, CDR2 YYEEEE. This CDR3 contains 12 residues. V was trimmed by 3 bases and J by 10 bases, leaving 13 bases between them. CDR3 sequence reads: CASSSQPSRAFF. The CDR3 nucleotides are TGTGCCAGCAGCTCTCAGCCCTCAAGAGCTTTCTTT.

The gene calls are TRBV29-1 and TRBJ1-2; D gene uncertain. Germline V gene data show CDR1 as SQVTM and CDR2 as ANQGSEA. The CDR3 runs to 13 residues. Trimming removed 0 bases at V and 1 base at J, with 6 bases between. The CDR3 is CSVEDWVNYGYTF. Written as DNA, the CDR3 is TGCAGCGTTGAAGATTGGGTTAACTATGGCTACACCTTC.

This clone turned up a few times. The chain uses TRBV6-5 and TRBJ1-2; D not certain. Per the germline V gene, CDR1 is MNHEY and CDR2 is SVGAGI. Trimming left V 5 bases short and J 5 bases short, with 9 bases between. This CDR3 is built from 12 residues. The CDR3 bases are TGTGCCAGCAGTACCGGCCCTTATGGCTACACCTTC. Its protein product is CASSTGPYGYTF.

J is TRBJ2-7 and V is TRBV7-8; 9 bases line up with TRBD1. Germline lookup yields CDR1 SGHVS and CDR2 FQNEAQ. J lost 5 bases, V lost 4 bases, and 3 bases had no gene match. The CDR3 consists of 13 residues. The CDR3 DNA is TGTGCCAGCAGCTCACAGGGGGCCCACGAGCAGTACTTC. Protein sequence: CASSSQGAHEQYF.

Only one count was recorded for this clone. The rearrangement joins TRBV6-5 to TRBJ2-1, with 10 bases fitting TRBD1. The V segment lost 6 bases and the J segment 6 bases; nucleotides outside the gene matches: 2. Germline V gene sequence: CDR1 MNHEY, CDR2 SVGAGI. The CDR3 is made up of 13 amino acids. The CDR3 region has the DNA TGTGCCAGCAGATGGACAGGGGGCAATGAGCAGTTCTTC. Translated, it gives CASRWTGGNEQFF.

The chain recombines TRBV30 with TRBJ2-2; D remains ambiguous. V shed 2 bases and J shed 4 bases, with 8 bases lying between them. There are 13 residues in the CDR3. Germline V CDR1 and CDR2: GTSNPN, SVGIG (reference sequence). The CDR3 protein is CAWSRAITGELFF. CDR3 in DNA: TGTGCCTGGAGTCGGGCCATCACCGGGGAGCTGTTTTTT. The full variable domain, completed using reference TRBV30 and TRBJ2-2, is SQTIHQWPATLVQPVGSPLSLECTVEGTSNPNLYWYRQAAGRGLQLLFYSVGIGQISSEVPQNLSASRPQDRQFILSSKKLLLSDSGFYLCAWSRAITGELFFGEGSRLTVL.

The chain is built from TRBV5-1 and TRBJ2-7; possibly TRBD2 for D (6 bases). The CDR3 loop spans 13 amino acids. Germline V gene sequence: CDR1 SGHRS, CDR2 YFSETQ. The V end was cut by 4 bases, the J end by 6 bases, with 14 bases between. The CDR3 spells CASSREKRGEQYF. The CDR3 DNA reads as TGCGCCAGCAGCCGGGAGAAACGAGGCGAGCAGTACTTC.

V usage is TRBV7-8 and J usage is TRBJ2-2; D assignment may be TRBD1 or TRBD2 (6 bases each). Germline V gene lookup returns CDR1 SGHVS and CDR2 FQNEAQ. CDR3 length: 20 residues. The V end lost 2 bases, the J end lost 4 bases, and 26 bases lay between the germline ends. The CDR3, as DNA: TGTGCCAGCAGCTTATTCCCCCCCGCGTTAAGGGGGGAAAGCACCGGGGAGCTGTTTTTT. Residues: CASSLFPPALRGESTGELFF.

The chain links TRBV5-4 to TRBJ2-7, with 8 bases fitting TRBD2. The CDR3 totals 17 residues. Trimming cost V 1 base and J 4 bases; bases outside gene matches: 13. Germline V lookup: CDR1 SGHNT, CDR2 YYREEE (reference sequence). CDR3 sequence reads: CASSLRLGGTRDYEQYF. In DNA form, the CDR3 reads TGTGCCAGCAGCTTGAGGTTGGGGGGGACTAGGGATTACGAGCAGTACTTC.

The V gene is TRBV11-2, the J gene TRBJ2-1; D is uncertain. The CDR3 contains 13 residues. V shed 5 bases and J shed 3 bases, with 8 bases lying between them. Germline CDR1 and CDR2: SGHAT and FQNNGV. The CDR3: CASSPDGYNEQFF. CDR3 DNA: TGTGCCAGCAGCCCTGATGGCTACAATGAGCAGTTCTTC. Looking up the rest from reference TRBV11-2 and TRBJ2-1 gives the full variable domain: EAGVAQSPRYKIIEKRQSVAFWCNPISGHATLYWYQQILGQGPKLLIQFQNNGVVDDSQLPKDRFSAERLKGVDSTLKIQPAKLEDSAVYLCASSPDGYNEQFFGPGTRLTVL.

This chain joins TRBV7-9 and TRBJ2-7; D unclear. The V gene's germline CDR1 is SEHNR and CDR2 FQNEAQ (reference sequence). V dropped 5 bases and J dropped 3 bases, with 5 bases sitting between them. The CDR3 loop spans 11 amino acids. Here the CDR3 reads CASSNIYEQYF. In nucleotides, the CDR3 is TGTGCCAGCAGCAATATCTACGAGCAGTACTTC.

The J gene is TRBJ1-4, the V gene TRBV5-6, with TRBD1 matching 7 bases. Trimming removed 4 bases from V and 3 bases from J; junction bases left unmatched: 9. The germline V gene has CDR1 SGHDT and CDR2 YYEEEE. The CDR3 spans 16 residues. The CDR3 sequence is CASSGLEGAANEKLFF. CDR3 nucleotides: TGTGCCAGCAGCGGACTCGAGGGGGCCGCTAATGAAAAACTGTTTTTT.

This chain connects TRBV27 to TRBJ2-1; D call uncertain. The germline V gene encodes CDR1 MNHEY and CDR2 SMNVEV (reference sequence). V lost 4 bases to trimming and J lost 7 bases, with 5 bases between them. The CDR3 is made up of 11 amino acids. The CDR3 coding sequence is TGTGCCAGCAGTTACGGGAATGAGCAGTTCTTC. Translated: CASSYGNEQFF.

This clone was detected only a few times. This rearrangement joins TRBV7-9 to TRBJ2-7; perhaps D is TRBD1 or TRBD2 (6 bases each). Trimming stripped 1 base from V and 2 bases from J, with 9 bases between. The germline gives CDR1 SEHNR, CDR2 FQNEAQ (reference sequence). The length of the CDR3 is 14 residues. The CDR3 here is CASSLGGATYEQYF. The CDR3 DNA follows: TGTGCCAGCAGCTTAGGGGGGGCAACCTACGAGCAGTACTTC.

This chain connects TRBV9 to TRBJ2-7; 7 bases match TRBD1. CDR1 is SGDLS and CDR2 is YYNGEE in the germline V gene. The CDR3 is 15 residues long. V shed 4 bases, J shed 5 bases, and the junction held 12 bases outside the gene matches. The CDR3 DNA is TGTGCCAGCAGCTCCCTGGAAGGGGGCCTCGACGAGCAGTACTTC. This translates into CASSSLEGGLDEQYF.